The clone carrying this T cell receptor beta chain was seen only once. The target antigen is unknown. It was with 60 Vbeta and 13 Jbeta primers that the PCR ran. Clones were read by immunoSEQ multiplex PCR, and TCRdb kept only the in-frame ones, dropping some. The repertoire holds around 80,000 clones, with approximately 78% as singletons. The sample belongs to a study of cytomegalovirus exposure and HLA in healthy donors. Germline V lookup: CDR1 MNHNS, CDR2 SASEGT. This CDR3 comprises 15 residues. Trimming took 6 bases from V and 1 from J, leaving 15 bases between them. Notes on the study in general: Later work found that TCR association rates differed between HLA loci; DRB1 had the most and HLA-C the fewest. Researchers reported in a later analysis that a missense DCLRE1C variant was tied to TCR beta V- and J-gene trimming. About 87% or about 30% of the time was how often most TCR beta V segments were productive, according to an earlier analysis.

This clonotype originated in a man aged 35 to 55 in good health and CMV-seronegative. The J gene is TRBJ1-1, the V gene TRBV6-1, with a possible D match to TRBD1 (5 bases). Sequencing used PBMCs. CDR3: CASRYSGARNTEAFF. Written as DNA, the CDR3 is TGTGCCAGCAGATACAGTGGGGCCCGGAACACTGAAGCTTTCTTT.